The 31 T cell receptor beta chains below come from one sample, sequenced in a study of blood T cells in healthy people across ages (dated by TCRdb to 2015 to 2017). Libraries were constructed by 5' RACE. TCRdb lists the instrument as Illumina HiSeq 2500. A second PCR of about 6 to 12 cycles was run with a J-beta primer mix and a sample-barcoded 5' primer. Clones were called with MiXCR by TCRdb after fastp trimmed the public reads at Q25, and only in-frame beta chains were retained. Rows with one shared CDR3 protein collapse into an entry with the most common genes and DNA. This sample has 1.4 million or so distinct CDR3 sequences in its table, and roughly 43% of those were observed once. The biggest ten clones account for just over 4% of the sample. Input material: blood. These TCRs come from a woman younger than 35 in good health.

J is TRBJ2-1 and V is TRBV29-1; 11 bases are a match to TRBD2. This CDR3 comprises 14 residues. Trimming at V came to 8 bases and at J to 9 bases, leaving 12 bases not matched to a gene. Looked up from germline, CDR1 is SQVTM and CDR2 is ANQGSEA. The CDR3 DNA reads as TGCAGCTCATTTGGTCTAGCGGGAGGAGGTGAGCAGTTCTTC. Translated: CSSFGLAGGGEQFF.

A note on this clonotype: One junction end disagrees with the germline gene, perhaps due to a read error. The V and J genes are TRBV29-1 and TRBJ2-7; possible D gene TRBD1, 7 bases. Germline V gene lookup returns CDR1 SQVTM and CDR2 ANQGSEA. The length of the CDR3 is 13 residues. The chain's CDR3 is CGVGGQYSYEQYF. CDR3 nucleotide sequence: TGCGGCGTGGGGGGACAGTACTCCTACGAGCAGTACTTC.

This chain links TRBV11-2 with TRBJ1-2; 7 nucleotides line up with TRBD1. Germline trimming cut 4 bases from V and 7 bases from J; bases unmatched to any gene: 12. The CDR3 is 15 amino acids. Germline V gene data show CDR1 as SGHAT and CDR2 as FQNNGV. DNA of the CDR3: TGTGCCAGCAGCTCTTGGACAGGCCGCTATAGTGGCTACACCTTC. This encodes CASSSWTGRYSGYTF.

The CDR3 loop is CSAGLAGATKYNEQFF. The CDR3 DNA sequence: TGCAGTGCCGGACTAGCGGGGGCCACGAAGTACAATGAGCAGTTCTTC. The chain has TRBV20-1 and TRBJ2-1; 13 positions agree with TRBD2. Germline trimming cut 6 bases from V and 4 bases from J; bases unmatched to any gene: 9. Germline CDR1 and CDR2: DFQATT and SNEGSKA (reference sequence). CDR3 length equals 16 residues.

The V gene is TRBV20-1, the J gene TRBJ2-1, with TRBD1 matching over 8 bases. The CDR3 sequence is 14 residues long. Trimming took 0 bases from V and 6 from J; bases not matched to a gene: 4. Germline V gene lookup returns CDR1 DFQATT and CDR2 SNEGSKA (reference sequence). The CDR3 is CSARDSGGANEQFF. The CDR3 nucleotides read TGCAGTGCTAGAGATTCAGGGGGCGCCAATGAGCAGTTCTTC.

V usage is TRBV7-8 and J usage is TRBJ1-4, with TRBD1 as a possible D gene (6 bases). This CDR3 is built from 13 residues. V was pared by 8 bases and J by 3 bases, with 10 bases between. Germline values: CDR1 SGHVS, CDR2 FQNEAQ. CDR3 sequence: CASAEGANEKLFF. The CDR3 region has the DNA TGTGCCAGCGCCGAGGGGGCTAATGAAAAACTGTTTTTT.

The V and J genes are TRBV7-9 and TRBJ2-5, with D perhaps matching TRBD1 (5 bases). Germline V lookup: CDR1 SEHNR, CDR2 FQNEAQ (reference sequence). The V gene lost 4 bases and the J gene lost 0 bases, with 12 bases spanning the gap. The CDR3 covers 15 residues. The DNA for the CDR3 is TGTGCCAGCAGCTCAACCCCGACAGACCAAGAGACCCAGTACTTC. It is translated as CASSSTPTDQETQYF.

The rearrangement links TRBV12-3 or TRBV12-4 to TRBJ1-6; D gene unclear. The CDR3 totals 13 residues. Trimming removed 0 bases from V and 9 bases from J, with 6 bases in between. In DNA, the CDR3 is TGTGCCAGCAGTTTAGCCACCATTTCACCCCTCCACTTT. It yields the protein CASSLATISPLHF.

The V gene is TRBV20-1, the J gene TRBJ2-3; the match to TRBD2 covers 10 bases. There are 18 residues in the CDR3. The germline V gene encodes CDR1 DFQATT and CDR2 SNEGSKA (reference sequence). Trimming removed 2 bases from V and 2 bases from J; junction bases left unmatched: 13. The CDR3 nucleotides read TGCAGTGCTAGACCTGAGGTAGCGGGGGGCCGATACACAGATACGCAGTATTTT. Its protein is CSARPEVAGGRYTDTQYF.

This clonotype was seen only a few times. This chain joins TRBV6-2 or TRBV6-3 and TRBJ1-5; TRBD1 matches at 7 bases. There are 15 residues in the CDR3. V trimming: 6 bases; J trimming: 3 bases; junction bases outside the gene matches: 8. Germline loops: CDR1 MNHEY, CDR2 SVGEGT. The CDR3 bases are TGTGCCAGCAGCCCGGGGGGACAGTTCAATCAGCCCCAGCATTTT. Translated: CASSPGGQFNQPQHF.

This clonotype occurred a few times. The chain recombines TRBV29-1 with TRBJ2-3; no definite D call. Trimming took off 8 bases at V and 6 bases at J, with 12 bases between the two ends. CDR3 length equals 11 residues. Germline V gene sequence: CDR1 SQVTM, CDR2 ANQGSEA. CDR3: CSLIHWDTQYF. CDR3 coding DNA: TGCAGCCTAATCCATTGGGATACGCAGTATTTT.

The chain couples TRBV29-1 to TRBJ1-2, with D possibly matching TRBD1 (5 bases). CDR1 is SQVTM, CDR2 ANQGSEA, per germline. The CDR3 length is 17 residues. The V gene lost 1 base and the J gene lost 3 bases, with 21 bases spanning the gap. Here the CDR3 DNA reads TGCAGCGTTGAAGTATTGAGGATCGGGGACGTCGACTATGGCTACACCTTC. It specifies CSVEVLRIGDVDYGYTF.

This sequence joins TRBV4-3 and TRBJ2-3; TRBD2 agrees at 9 bases. The CDR3 runs to 17 residues. J lost 5 bases, V lost 4 bases, and 13 bases had no gene match. Germline-derived CDR1 and CDR2 are LGHNA and YSLEER. In nucleotides, the CDR3 is TGCGCCAGCAGCCCTTGGCTCGGGGCTAGCGGGGAAGATACGCAGTATTTT. It codes for CASSPWLGASGEDTQYF.

This clonotype occurred a few times. The CDR3 DNA sequence: TGTGCCAGTACATTAGGGCAGTGGTTTGGCTACACCTTC. Translation gives CASTLGQWFGYTF. The chain recombines TRBV12-3 or TRBV12-4 with TRBJ1-2; D is unclear. The CDR3 runs to 13 residues. V lost 9 bases to trimming and J lost 7 bases, with 18 bases between them.

This CDR3 reads CASSLGALVWNEQFF. CDR3 in DNA: TGTGCCAGCAGCCTAGGGGCACTAGTATGGAATGAGCAGTTCTTC. V gene TRBV27 combines with J gene TRBJ2-1; TRBD1 or TRBD2 may be the D gene (5 bases each). With 6 bases removed from V and 7 bases from J, the gap between germline ends came to 19 bases. This CDR3 spans 15 amino acids. The germline CDR1 and CDR2 sequences are MNHEY and SMNVEV (reference sequence).

This sequence joins TRBV30 and TRBJ2-7; 9 bases line up with TRBD1. V shed 6 bases, J shed 3 bases, and the junction held 3 bases outside the gene matches. The CDR3 covers 12 residues. Germline V gene data show CDR1 as GTSNPN and CDR2 as SVGIG (reference sequence). The CDR3 nucleotides read TGTGCCTGCGGGACAGGGATCTACGAGCAGTACTTC. It specifies CACGTGIYEQYF. Together with reference TRBV30 and TRBJ2-7, the CDR3 gives the full variable domain: SQTIHQWPATLVQPVGSPLSLECTVEGTSNPNLYWYRQAAGRGLQLLFYSVGIGQISSEVPQNLSASRPQDRQFILSSKKLLLSDSGFYLCACGTGIYEQYFGPGTRLTVT.

The chain carries TRBV6-2 or TRBV6-3 and TRBJ1-2, with a weak D call TRBD1 (6 bases). Germline CDR1 and CDR2: MNHEY and SVGEGT. V was pared by 6 bases and J by 6 bases, with 14 bases between. The CDR3 extends over 13 amino acids. The DNA of the CDR3 is TGTGCCAGCAGCAACACAGGGAATCATGGCTACACCTTC. It encodes CASSNTGNHGYTF.

This chain uses TRBV30 with TRBJ2-3, with D possibly being TRBD1 or TRBD2 (5 bases each). Trimming pared 5 bases from V and 3 bases from J, leaving 15 bases between. CDR3 length: 14 amino acids. Germline-derived CDR1 and CDR2 are GTSNPN and SVGIG (reference sequence). The CDR3 DNA is TGTGCCTGGGGGGGACGGGGTGTAACAGATACGCAGTATTTT. Translation: CAWGGRGVTDTQYF.

This chain links TRBV12-3 or TRBV12-4 with TRBJ2-3, with D tentatively TRBD2 (5 bases). V was pared by 5 bases and J by 4 bases, with 19 bases between. The CDR3 spans 16 residues. CDR3 amino acids: CASSKMVRVRADTQYF. CDR3 DNA sequence: TGTGCCAGCAGTAAGATGGTGCGGGTACGAGCAGATACGCAGTATTTT.

This clonotype was seen a few times. This chain joins TRBV29-1 and TRBJ1-2, with a weak D call TRBD1 (5 bases). Germline V lookup: CDR1 SQVTM, CDR2 ANQGSEA. There are 11 residues in the CDR3. Trimming took off 8 bases at V and 8 bases at J, with 15 bases between the two ends. CDR3 sequence reads: CSFWQGGGYTF. The CDR3 DNA reads TGCAGCTTTTGGCAGGGCGGCGGCTACACCTTC.

Concerning this clonotype: A much larger clone lies a single base off, so this may be a read error. V usage is TRBV20-1 and J usage is TRBJ2-7; 7 bases are a match to TRBD2. This CDR3 has 13 residues. V was clipped by 6 bases and J by 2 bases; unmatched bases: 7. CDR1 DFQATT and CDR2 SNEGSKA come from the germline V gene (reference sequence). In DNA, the CDR3 is TGCAGTGCCCATAGCGGGTTAACCTACGAGCAGTACTTC. Encoded protein: CSAHSGLTYEQYF.

The gene calls are TRBV28 and TRBJ2-3; D not resolved. This CDR3 has 14 amino acids. Per germline, CDR1 MDHEN and CDR2 SYDVKM. V lost 6 bases, J lost 3 bases, and 13 bases lay in between. CDR3 amino acids: CASREVGRTDTQYF. The CDR3 DNA is TGTGCCAGCAGGGAAGTGGGTCGTACAGATACGCAGTATTTT.

The chain carries TRBV20-1 and TRBJ1-2, with TRBD1 matching over 7 bases. J lost 0 bases, V lost 6 bases, and 4 bases had no gene match. There are 13 residues in the CDR3. Germline loops: CDR1 DFQATT, CDR2 SNEGSKA (reference sequence). The CDR3 sequence is CSAWTGANYGYTF. The CDR3 bases are TGCAGTGCCTGGACAGGCGCTAACTATGGCTACACCTTC.

This clonotype has only a few counts. One end of the junction is discordant with germline, which a read error may explain. This chain uses TRBV10-3 with TRBJ2-2, with D possibly being TRBD1 (6 bases). The CDR3 sequence is 16 residues long. Germline CDR1 reads ENHRY; CDR2 reads SYGVKD. In DNA, the CDR3 is TGTGCCATCAGAGCCTGGACAGTCGTCAACAGCGGGGAGCTGTTTTTT. This codes for CAIRAWTVVNSGELFF.

This clonotype has a single count. The chain employs TRBV2 and TRBJ1-2, with 9 positions matching TRBD1. This CDR3 has 14 residues. CDR1 SNHLY and CDR2 FYNNEI come from the germline V gene. J lost 3 bases, V lost 6 bases, and 5 bases had no gene match. In nucleotides, the CDR3 is TGTGCCAGCAGAGGACAGGGGTTCGACTATGGCTACACCTTC. It specifies CASRGQGFDYGYTF.

The chain joins TRBV7-3 to TRBJ2-1; tentatively, D is TRBD1 (6 bases). The CDR3 loop spans 19 amino acids. Germline V CDR1 and CDR2: SGHTA, FQGTGA. Trimming cost V 2 bases and J 2 bases, with 22 bases left between them. In DNA form, the CDR3 reads TGTGCCAGCAGCTTACTCCCGGTCCTTCAGGGGACGACCTACAATGAGCAGTTCTTC. Its translation is CASSLLPVLQGTTYNEQFF. Variable domain in full (rest from reference TRBV7-3 and TRBJ2-1): GAGVSQTPSNKVTEKGKYVELRCDPISGHTALYWYRQSLGQGPEFLIYFQGTGAADDSGLPNDRFFAVRPEGSVSTLKIQRTERGDSAVYLCASSLLPVLQGTTYNEQFFGPGTRLTVL.

This clonotype has just a few counts. The chain combines TRBV10-3 with TRBJ1-1, with unresolved D. Trimming shortened V by 0 bases and J by 4 bases, and 6 bases separated the two germline ends. The V gene's germline CDR1 is ENHRY and CDR2 SYGVKD. The CDR3 has 13 amino acids. The CDR3 bases are TGTGCCATCAGTGAGTCCGAGGGCACTGAAGCTTTCTTT. Its protein is CAISESEGTEAFF.

This clonotype was seen more than once but under ten times. This chain uses TRBV7-9 with TRBJ1-2, with D maybe TRBD1 (6 bases). This CDR3 region has 16 residues. V was pared by 5 bases and J by 3 bases, with 19 bases between. Per the germline V gene, CDR1 is SEHNR and CDR2 is FQNEAQ (reference sequence). The CDR3: CASSLTSRQVDYGYTF. In nucleotides, the CDR3 is TGTGCCAGCAGCCTGACATCCCGACAGGTAGACTATGGCTACACCTTC.

This clonotype was counted between two and nine times. The V and J genes are TRBV4-1 and TRBJ2-1; D is ambiguous. CDR3 length: 15 residues. Deletions cut 1 base from V and 4 bases from J, with 11 bases between. Germline V gives CDR1 MGHRA, CDR2 YSYEKL. The CDR3 coding sequence is TGCGCCAGCAGCCAAGCTCCCCACGGGTACAATGAGCAGTTCTTC. It translates to CASSQAPHGYNEQFF.

This chain links TRBV4-3 with TRBJ1-3, with 7 nucleotides matching TRBD1. The CDR3 runs 19 residues. Trimming cost V 0 bases and J 4 bases; bases outside gene matches: 15. Per germline, CDR1 LGHNA and CDR2 YSLEER. CDR3 sequence (DNA): TGCGCCAGCAGCCAAGATTGGGGACAGAGAGCCGCCCAAGGAAACACCATATATTTT. Translation: CASSQDWGQRAAQGNTIYF.

The chain is built from TRBV15 and TRBJ2-7; D perhaps matches TRBD2 (5 bases). The DNA matches TRBJ2-5 better at its end, which makes the J call doubtful. The CDR3 contains 14 residues. Germline CDR1 reads LNHNV; CDR2 reads YYDKDF (reference sequence). CDR3 in amino acids: CATSRDPGGETQYF. In DNA form, the CDR3 reads TGTGCCACCAGCAGAGATCCCGGCGGGGAGACCCAGTACTTC.